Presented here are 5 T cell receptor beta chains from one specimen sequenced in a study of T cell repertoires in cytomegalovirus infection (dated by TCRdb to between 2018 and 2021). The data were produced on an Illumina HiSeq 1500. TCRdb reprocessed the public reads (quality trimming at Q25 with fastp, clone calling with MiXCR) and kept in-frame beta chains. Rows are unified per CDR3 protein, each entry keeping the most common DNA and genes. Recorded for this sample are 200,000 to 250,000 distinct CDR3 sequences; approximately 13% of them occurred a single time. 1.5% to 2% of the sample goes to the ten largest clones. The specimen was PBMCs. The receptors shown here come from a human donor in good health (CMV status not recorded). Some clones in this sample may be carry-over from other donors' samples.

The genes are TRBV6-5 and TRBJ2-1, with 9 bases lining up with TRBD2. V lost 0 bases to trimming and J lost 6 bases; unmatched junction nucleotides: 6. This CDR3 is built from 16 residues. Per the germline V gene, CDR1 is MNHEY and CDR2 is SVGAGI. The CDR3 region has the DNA TGTGCCAGCAGTTACTCGGGAGCGGGGGGTACCAATGAGCAGTTCTTC. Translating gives CASSYSGAGGTNEQFF.

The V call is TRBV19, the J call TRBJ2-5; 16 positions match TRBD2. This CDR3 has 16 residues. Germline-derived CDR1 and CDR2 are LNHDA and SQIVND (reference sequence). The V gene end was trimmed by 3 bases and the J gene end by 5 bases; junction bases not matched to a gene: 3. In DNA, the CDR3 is TGTGCCAGTAGTATGGGGACTAGCGGGAGGGGGGAGACCCAGTACTTC. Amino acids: CASSMGTSGRGETQYF.

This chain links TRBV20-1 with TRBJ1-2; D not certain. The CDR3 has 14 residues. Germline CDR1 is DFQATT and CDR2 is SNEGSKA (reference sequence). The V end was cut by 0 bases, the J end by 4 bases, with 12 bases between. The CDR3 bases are TGCAGTGCTAGAGACCCGGCGGTCATCTATGGCTACACCTTC. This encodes CSARDPAVIYGYTF.

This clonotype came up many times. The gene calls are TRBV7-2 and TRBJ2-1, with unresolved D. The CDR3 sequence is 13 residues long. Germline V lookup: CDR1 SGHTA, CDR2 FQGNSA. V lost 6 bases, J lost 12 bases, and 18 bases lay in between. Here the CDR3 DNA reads TGTGCCAGCAGTTTCTCAGTCCAGTTTTCGCAGTTCTTC. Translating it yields CASSFSVQFSQFF. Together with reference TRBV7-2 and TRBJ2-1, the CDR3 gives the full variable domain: GAGVSQSPSNKVTEKGKDVELRCDPISGHTALYWYRQSLGQGLEFLIYFQGNSAPDKSGLPSDRFSAERTGGSVSTLTIQRTQQEDSAVYLCASSFSVQFSQFFGPGTRLTVL.

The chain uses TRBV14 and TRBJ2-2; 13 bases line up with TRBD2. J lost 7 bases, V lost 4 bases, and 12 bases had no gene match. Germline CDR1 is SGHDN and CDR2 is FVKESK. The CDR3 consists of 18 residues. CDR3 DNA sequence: TGTGCCAGCAGCCTTTTACGAGGACTAGCGGGAGTTGACGGGGAGCTGTTTTTT. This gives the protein CASSLLRGLAGVDGELFF.